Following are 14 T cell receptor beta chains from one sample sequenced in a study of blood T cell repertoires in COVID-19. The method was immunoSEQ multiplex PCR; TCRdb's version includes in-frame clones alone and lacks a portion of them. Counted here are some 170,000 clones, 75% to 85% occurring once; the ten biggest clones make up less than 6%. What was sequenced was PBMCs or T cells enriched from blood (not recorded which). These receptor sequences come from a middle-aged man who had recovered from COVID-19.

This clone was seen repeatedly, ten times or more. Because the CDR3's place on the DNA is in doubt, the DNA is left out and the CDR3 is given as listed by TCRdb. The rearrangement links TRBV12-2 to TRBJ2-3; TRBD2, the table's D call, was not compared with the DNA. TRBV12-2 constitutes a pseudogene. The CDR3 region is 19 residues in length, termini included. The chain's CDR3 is CASRFASGSKISFTDTQYF.

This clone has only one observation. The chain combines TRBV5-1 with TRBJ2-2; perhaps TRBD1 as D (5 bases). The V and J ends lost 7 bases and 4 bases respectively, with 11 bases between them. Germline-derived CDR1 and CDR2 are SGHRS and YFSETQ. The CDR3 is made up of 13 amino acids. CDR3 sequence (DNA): TGCGCCAGCCGCAGGGTAGGCACCGGGGAGCTGTTTTTT. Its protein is CASRRVGTGELFF. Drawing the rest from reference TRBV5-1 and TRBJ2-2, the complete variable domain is KAGVTQTPRYLIKTRGQQVTLSCSPISGHRSVSWYQQTPGQGLQFLFEYFSETQRNKGNFPGRFSGRQFSNSRSEMNVSTLELGDSALYLCASRRVGTGELFFGEGSRLTVL.

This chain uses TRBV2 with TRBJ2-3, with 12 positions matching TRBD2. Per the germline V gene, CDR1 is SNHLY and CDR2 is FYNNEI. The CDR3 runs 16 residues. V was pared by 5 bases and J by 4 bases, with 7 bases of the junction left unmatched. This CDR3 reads CASSPLTSGGSDTQYF. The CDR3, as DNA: TGTGCCAGCAGTCCACTGACTAGCGGGGGATCAGATACGCAGTATTTT.

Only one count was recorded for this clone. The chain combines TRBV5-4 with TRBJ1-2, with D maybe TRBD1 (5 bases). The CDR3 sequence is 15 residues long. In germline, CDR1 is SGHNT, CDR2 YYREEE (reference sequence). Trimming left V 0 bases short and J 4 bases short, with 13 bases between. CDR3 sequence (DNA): TGTGCCAGCAGCTTGGCCGAGGGGACTAGCTATGGCTACACCTTC. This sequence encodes CASSLAEGTSYGYTF.

CDR3 residues: CASSVGSGVDTQYF. The CDR3 DNA reads TGTGCCAGCAGCGTGGGTAGCGGGGTGGATACGCAGTATTTT. The V gene is TRBV9, the J gene TRBJ2-3, with TRBD2 identical over 8 bases. The V gene end was trimmed by 2 bases and the J gene end by 6 bases; junction bases not matched to a gene: 5. Germline CDR1 and CDR2: SGDLS and YYNGEE. This CDR3 has 14 amino acids.

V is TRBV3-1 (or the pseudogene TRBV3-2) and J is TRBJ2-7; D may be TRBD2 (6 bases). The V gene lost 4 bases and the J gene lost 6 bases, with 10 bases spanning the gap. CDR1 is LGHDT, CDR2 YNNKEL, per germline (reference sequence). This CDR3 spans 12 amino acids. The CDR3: CASSLGEVEQYF. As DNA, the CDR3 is TGTGCCAGCAGCCTAGGGGAGGTCGAGCAGTACTTC.

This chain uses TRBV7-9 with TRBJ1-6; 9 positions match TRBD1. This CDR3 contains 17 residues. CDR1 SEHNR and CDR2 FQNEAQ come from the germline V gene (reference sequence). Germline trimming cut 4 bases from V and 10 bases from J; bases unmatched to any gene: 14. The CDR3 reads CASSSADGQGFRSPLHF. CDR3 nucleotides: TGTGCCAGCAGCTCCGCTGATGGACAGGGGTTTCGGTCACCCCTCCACTTT.

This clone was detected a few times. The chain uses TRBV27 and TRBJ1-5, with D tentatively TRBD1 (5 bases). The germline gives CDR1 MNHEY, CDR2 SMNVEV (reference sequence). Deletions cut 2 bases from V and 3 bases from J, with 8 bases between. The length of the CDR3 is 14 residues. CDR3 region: CASSLNGANQPQHF. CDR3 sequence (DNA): TGTGCCAGCAGTTTAAATGGGGCCAATCAGCCCCAGCATTTT.

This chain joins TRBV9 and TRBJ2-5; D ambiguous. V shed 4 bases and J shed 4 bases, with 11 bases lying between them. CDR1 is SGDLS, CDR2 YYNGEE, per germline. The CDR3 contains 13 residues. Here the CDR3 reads CASSFDRVETQYF. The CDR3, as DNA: TGTGCCAGCAGCTTCGACCGGGTAGAGACCCAGTACTTC.

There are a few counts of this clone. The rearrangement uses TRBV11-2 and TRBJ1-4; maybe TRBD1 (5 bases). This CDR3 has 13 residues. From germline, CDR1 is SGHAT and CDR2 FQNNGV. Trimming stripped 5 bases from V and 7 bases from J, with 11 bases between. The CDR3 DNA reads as TGTGCCAGCAGCCCGGGCAGGGTTGAAAAACTGTTTTTT. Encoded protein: CASSPGRVEKLFF.

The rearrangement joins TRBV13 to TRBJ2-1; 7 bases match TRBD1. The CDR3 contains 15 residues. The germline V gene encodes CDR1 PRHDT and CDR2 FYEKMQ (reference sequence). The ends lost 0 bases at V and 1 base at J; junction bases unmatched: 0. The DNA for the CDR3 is TGTGCCAGCAGCTTAGGGACAGGGTCCTACAATGAGCAGTTCTTC. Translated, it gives CASSLGTGSYNEQFF.

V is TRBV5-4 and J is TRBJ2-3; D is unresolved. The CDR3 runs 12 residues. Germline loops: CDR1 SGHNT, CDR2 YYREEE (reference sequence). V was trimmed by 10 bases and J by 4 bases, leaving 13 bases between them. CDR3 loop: CAASRSPDTQYF. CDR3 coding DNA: TGTGCCGCCTCTAGATCCCCAGATACGCAGTATTTT.

The CDR3 region is CASSPTSNTYNEQFF. Here the CDR3 DNA reads TGTGCCAGCAGCCCAACTAGTAATACCTACAATGAGCAGTTCTTC. The chain recombines TRBV3-1 (or the pseudogene TRBV3-2) with TRBJ2-1; tentative D call: TRBD2 (5 bases). This CDR3 region has 15 residues. Trimming pared 4 bases from V and 2 bases from J, leaving 12 bases between. Germline CDR1 LGHDT, CDR2 YNNKEL (reference sequence).

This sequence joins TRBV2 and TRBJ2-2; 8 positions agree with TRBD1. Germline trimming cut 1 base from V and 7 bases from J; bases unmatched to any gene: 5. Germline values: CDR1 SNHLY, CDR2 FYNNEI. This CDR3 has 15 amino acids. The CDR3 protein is CASSEGQGAIGELFF. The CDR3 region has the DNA TGTGCCAGCAGTGAAGGGCAGGGGGCGATCGGGGAGCTGTTTTTT.